One sample yielded the 7 T cell receptor beta chains listed below, sequenced in a study of T-cell memory formation after mild COVID-19. TCRdb reprocessed the 5' RACE reads with MiXCR, giving one entry per CDR3 protein. The sample holds 450,000 to 650,000 distinct CDR3 sequences, about 20% seen once. Input material: PBMCs or a T cell subset sorted from them (not recorded which). These TCRs come from an adult woman who had mild COVID-19 (a few samples of this study predate the infection). Cell type and time point are not known.

In its sample, this clonotype was seen once. DNA of the CDR3: TGTGCCAGCAGATCGACTAGCGGGGGTACCGGGGAGCTGTTTTTT. Its translation is CASRSTSGGTGELFF. This chain joins TRBV2 and TRBJ2-2, with TRBD2 identical over 12 bases. V dropped 6 bases and J dropped 5; count of bases not matched to a gene: 4. The CDR3 runs 15 residues. The germline CDR1 and CDR2 sequences are SNHLY and FYNNEI.

V usage is TRBV2 and J usage is TRBJ2-3; D is perhaps TRBD2 (5 bases). Trimming removed 4 bases from V and 10 bases from J, with 12 bases in between. Germline V lookup: CDR1 SNHLY, CDR2 FYNNEI. CDR3 size: 12 residues. The CDR3 DNA reads TGTGCCAGCAGTGTTCTGACTATCGCGCAGTATTTT. Residues: CASSVLTIAQYF.

This clonotype was counted only a few times. CDR3 sequence: CASGLGSDTGELFF. CDR3 sequence (DNA): TGTGCTAGTGGTTTGGGTAGCGACACCGGGGAGCTGTTTTTT. The J gene is TRBJ2-2, the V gene TRBV12-5; possibly TRBD2 for D (5 bases). The CDR3 has 14 residues. Germline-derived CDR1 and CDR2 are LGHNT and FRNRAP. Trimming cost V 1 base and J 3 bases, with 6 bases left between them.

This clonotype occurred many times. The chain carries TRBV7-9 and TRBJ2-1; TRBD2 aligns across 15 bases. Germline lookup yields CDR1 SEHNR and CDR2 FQNEAQ (reference sequence). V shed 6 bases, J shed 9 bases, and the junction held 9 bases outside the gene matches. The CDR3 consists of 16 residues. CDR3: CASSRTSGGDTIEQFF. The CDR3 nucleotides read TGTGCCAGCAGTCGGACTAGCGGGGGGGATACAATTGAGCAGTTCTTC.

This chain links TRBV6-5 with TRBJ2-4; 8 bases agree with TRBD1. CDR1 MNHEY and CDR2 SVGAGI come from the germline V gene. This CDR3 comprises 15 residues. V gave up 6 bases and J gave up 1 base; unmatched junction bases: 5. The CDR3 nucleotides read TGTGCCAGCAGCAGGCAGGGGGCGGCCAAAAACATTCAGTACTTC. This encodes CASSRQGAAKNIQYF.

This clonotype came up a few times. The V gene is TRBV7-6, the J gene TRBJ2-7; D perhaps matches TRBD1 (6 bases). The CDR3 runs to 17 residues. Trimming removed 3 bases from V and 3 bases from J, with 21 bases in between. Germline V CDR1 and CDR2: SGHVS, FNYEAQ. This chain's CDR3 is CASSFSPPAGQFYEQYF. The CDR3 DNA reads TGTGCCAGCAGCTTCTCCCCCCCCGCTGGACAGTTCTACGAGCAGTACTTC.

CDR3 amino acids: CASSQDHPGLASNHEQYF. The CDR3 DNA is TGCGCCAGCAGCCAAGATCATCCGGGACTAGCGAGTAACCACGAGCAGTACTTC. The J gene is TRBJ2-7, the V gene TRBV4-1; TRBD2 matches 10 bases. The germline V gene encodes CDR1 MGHRA and CDR2 YSYEKL. The CDR3 is 18 amino acids. J was trimmed by 5 bases and V by 0 bases; bases with no gene match: 13.